These 26 T cell receptor beta chains came from one sample sequenced in a study of neurological immune-mediated disorders. TCRdb reprocessed the 5' RACE reads via MiXCR and lists one record per CDR3 protein. The data show fewer than 110,000 distinct CDR3 sequences, with 10% to 11% seen just once and under 3.5% held by the top ten. The time point denotes: longitudinal time-point 3. Sequencing was done on a sample of PBMCs. The receptors were sampled from a female donor with HTLV-1-associated myelopathy (HAM/TSP).

This clonotype was recorded many times. V is TRBV28 and J is TRBJ1-5, with 12 positions matching TRBD1. V lost 4 bases, J lost 7 bases, and 5 bases stayed unmatched. Germline values: CDR1 MDHEN, CDR2 SYDVKM. CDR3 length equals 15 residues. CDR3 nucleotides: TGTGCCAGCAGTTCCCCCGGGACAGGGGGCCAGCCCCAGCATTTT. Residues: CASSSPGTGGQPQHF.

This clonotype was counted ten times or more. The chain is built from TRBV4-2 and TRBJ2-3, with D possibly matching TRBD2 (6 bases). The ends were cut back, 4 bases at V and 1 base at J, with 24 bases in the middle. CDR1 and CDR2 (germline): LGHNA, YNFKEQ. This CDR3 is 19 amino acids long. This CDR3 reads CASSRGLLGGAVGTDTQYF. In DNA, the CDR3 is TGTGCCAGCAGCCGTGGGCTCCTCGGCGGGGCGGTTGGCACAGATACGCAGTATTTT.

This clonotype was detected ten times or more. The rearrangement joins TRBV9 to TRBJ2-3; D may be TRBD1 (6 bases). CDR3 length equals 13 residues. V was clipped by 5 bases and J by 9 bases, with 16 bases between them. CDR1 is SGDLS, CDR2 YYNGEE, per germline. Here the CDR3 DNA reads TGTGCCAGCAGTCCCTCAGGGGCCCGGACGCAGTATTTT. This gives the protein CASSPSGARTQYF.

This clonotype was seen at least ten times. The chain combines TRBV6-2 or TRBV6-3 with TRBJ2-2; D is perhaps TRBD1 (6 bases). This CDR3 has 16 amino acids. Germline CDR1 MNHEY, CDR2 SVGEGT. V was trimmed by 2 bases and J by 2 bases, leaving 12 bases between them. The CDR3 region is CASSYAGQSNTGELFF. CDR3 coding DNA: TGTGCCAGCAGTTACGCAGGACAGAGCAACACCGGGGAGCTGTTTTTT.

This clonotype was seen at least ten times. The chain has TRBV7-3 and TRBJ2-2; 14 bases fit TRBD2. V gave up 8 bases and J gave up 6 bases; unmatched junction bases: 5. The CDR3 has 15 amino acids. Germline V gives CDR1 SGHTA, CDR2 FQGTGA. The CDR3 DNA reads as TGTGCCAGCCGACTAGCGGGGGGGCCCGCCGGGGAGCTGTTTTTT. It translates to CASRLAGGPAGELFF. The full variable domain, in which reference TRBV7-3 and TRBJ2-2 provide the parts outside the CDR3, is GAGVSQTPSNKVTEKGKYVELRCDPISGHTALYWYRQSLGQGPEFLIYFQGTGAADDSGLPNDRFFAVRPEGSVSTLKIQRTERGDSAVYLCASRLAGGPAGELFFGEGSRLTVL.

For this clonotype: A single base separates this from a much larger clone, so it may be a read error. The J gene is TRBJ2-3, the V gene TRBV9; D remains unclear. There are 14 residues in the CDR3. Germline CDR1 SGDLS, CDR2 YYNGEE. This chain's CDR3 is CARSVESFSDTQYF. The CDR3 DNA follows: TGTGCCAGAAGCGTAGAGAGTTTTTCAGATACGCAGTATTTT.

The sample holds many counts of this clonotype. The chain has TRBV3-1 and TRBJ1-2, with TRBD1 matching 10 bases. The ends lost 1 base at V and 7 bases at J; junction bases unmatched: 6. Germline V CDR1 and CDR2: LGHDT, YNNKEL (reference sequence). The CDR3 spans 15 residues. For the CDR3, the DNA is TGTGCCAGCAGCCAAGTACCGGGACAGGGGTCTGGCTACACCTTC. Translation: CASSQVPGQGSGYTF.

The genes are TRBV5-1 and TRBJ1-2, with a possible D match to TRBD1 (6 bases). CDR3 length: 15 residues. Trimming shortened V by 2 bases and J by 7 bases, and 18 bases separated the two germline ends. CDR1 is SGHRS, CDR2 YFSETQ, per germline. For the CDR3, the DNA is TGCGCCAGCAGCTTAACCGACAGGACCCCTTCTGGCTACACCTTC. Amino acid sequence: CASSLTDRTPSGYTF.

This clonotype was observed a few times. The chain employs TRBV20-1 and TRBJ2-1; 9 positions agree with TRBD2. V was clipped by 5 bases and J by 8 bases; unmatched bases: 16. The CDR3 extends over 16 amino acids. Per germline, CDR1 DFQATT and CDR2 SNEGSKA (reference sequence). The CDR3 DNA reads TGCAGTGCTCAGTGGTTCGGGCGGGGGGGCACGGATGAGCAGTTCTTC. Translated, it gives CSAQWFGRGGTDEQFF.

This clonotype showed up many times. This chain joins TRBV15 and TRBJ1-1; D may be TRBD1 (5 bases). There are 14 residues in the CDR3. V lost 3 bases and J lost 1, with 9 bases in between. CDR1 is LNHNV, CDR2 YYDKDF, per germline (reference sequence). The CDR3 reads CATSSGQGNTEAFF. In DNA form, the CDR3 reads TGTGCCACCAGCAGCGGCCAGGGGAACACTGAAGCTTTCTTT.

A word on this clonotype: A much larger clone lies one base from this, so it may be a read error. V and J are TRBV20-1 and TRBJ1-4, with D perhaps TRBD1 (5 bases). The germline CDR1 and CDR2 sequences are DFQATT and SNEGSKA (reference sequence). V was pared by 0 bases and J by 1 base, with 15 bases between. This CDR3 spans 17 amino acids. DNA of the CDR3: TGCAGTGCTAGAGATCATGTCAGGGTTGAAACTAATGAAAAACTGTTTTTT. Translated, it gives CSARDHVRVETNEKLFF.

V and J are TRBV24-1 and TRBJ2-1; 11 bases are shared with TRBD2. Germline loops: CDR1 KGHDR, CDR2 SFDVKD. The CDR3 contains 17 residues. V trimming: 4 bases; J trimming: 6 bases; junction bases outside the gene matches: 10. In nucleotides, the CDR3 is TGTGCCACCAGTGAATCAAAGCTAGCGGGGGGATCCAATGAGCAGTTCTTC. Encoded protein: CATSESKLAGGSNEQFF.

The table lists this clonotype with many counts. The chain employs TRBV20-1 and TRBJ2-7; D possibly corresponds to TRBD2 (5 bases). There are 15 residues in the CDR3. Deletions cut 3 bases from V and 0 bases from J, with 15 bases between. CDR1 is DFQATT, CDR2 SNEGSKA, per germline (reference sequence). For the CDR3, the DNA is TGCAGTGCTAGGACCCAGCGGTCGAACTCCTACGAGCAGTACTTC. As protein: CSARTQRSNSYEQYF.

This clonotype appeared many times. The chain uses TRBV28 and TRBJ2-5; D gene ambiguous. The CDR3 is made up of 11 amino acids. The V end was cut by 3 bases, the J end by 5 bases, with 4 bases between. Germline lookup yields CDR1 MDHEN and CDR2 SYDVKM. CDR3 sequence reads: CASSFVETQYF. The CDR3 DNA reads TGTGCCAGCAGTTTTGTGGAGACCCAGTACTTC. The full variable domain, completed using reference TRBV28 and TRBJ2-5, is DVKVTQSSRYLVKRTGEKVFLECVQDMDHENMFWYRQDPGLGLRLIYFSYDVKMKEKGDIPEGYSVSREKKERFSLILESASTNQTSMYLCASSFVETQYFGPGTRLLVL.

Turning to this clonotype: This may come from a read error, since a much larger clone is one base off. The chain joins TRBV6-5 to TRBJ2-3; 9 bases fit TRBD2. CDR1 is MNHEY, CDR2 SVGAGI, per germline. The CDR3 consists of 15 residues. CDR3 in amino acids: CASNYLGLAADTQYF. In DNA form, the CDR3 reads TGTGCCAGCAATTACTTGGGACTAGCTGCAGATACGCAGTATTTT.

This clonotype was counted many times. The rearrangement joins TRBV28 to TRBJ2-7; TRBD2 is a possible D gene (6 bases). The germline V gene has CDR1 MDHEN and CDR2 SYDVKM. This CDR3 has 13 amino acids. V lost 6 bases and J 2 bases, leaving 11 bases between the germline ends. CDR3 bases: TGTGCCAGCAGCGGCGGGGACCCCTACGAGCAGTACTTC. Amino acid sequence: CASSGGDPYEQYF. Full variable domain (remainder filled in from reference TRBV28 and TRBJ2-7): DVKVTQSSRYLVKRTGEKVFLECVQDMDHENMFWYRQDPGLGLRLIYFSYDVKMKEKGDIPEGYSVSREKKERFSLILESASTNQTSMYLCASSGGDPYEQYFGPGTRLTVT.

This clonotype has only a few counts. The genes are TRBV5-1 and TRBJ2-1, with D uncertain. The CDR3 runs to 13 residues. Per germline, CDR1 SGHRS and CDR2 YFSETQ. Trimming cost V 4 bases and J 0 bases, with 5 bases left between them. For the CDR3, the DNA is TGCGCCAGCAGCGCTAGCTCCTACAATGAGCAGTTCTTC. Translation gives CASSASSYNEQFF.

This clonotype was seen repeatedly, ten times or more. The chain combines TRBV2 with TRBJ2-5; 11 bases align to TRBD1. V shed 4 bases, J shed 1 base, and the junction held 2 bases outside the gene matches. Germline CDR1 is SNHLY and CDR2 is FYNNEI. The CDR3 extends over 15 amino acids. As DNA, the CDR3 is TGTGCCAGCAGTGTCGGGACAGGGGGCCAAGAGACCCAGTACTTC. This encodes CASSVGTGGQETQYF.

This rearrangement joins TRBV7-6 to TRBJ2-7, with TRBD1 as a possible D gene (8 bases). Germline lookup yields CDR1 SGHVS and CDR2 FNYEAQ. There are 14 residues in the CDR3. V lost 5 bases to trimming and J lost 1 base, with 12 bases between them. CDR3 nucleotides: TGTGCCAGCAGCGCGGGGGACAGGTCCTACGAGCAGTACTTC. Amino acids: CASSAGDRSYEQYF.

This clonotype was counted ten times or more. The CDR3 protein is CASSLGAGGFYEQYF. CDR3 coding DNA: TGTGCCAGCAGCTTAGGGGCAGGGGGTTTCTACGAGCAGTACTTC. The chain employs TRBV7-8 and TRBJ2-7; TRBD1 aligns across 7 bases. CDR1 and CDR2 (germline): SGHVS, FQNEAQ. V was clipped by 1 base and J by 3 bases; unmatched bases: 6. The CDR3 covers 15 residues.

Ten or more counts support this clonotype. The V call is TRBV28, the J call TRBJ1-2; 7 positions agree with TRBD1. The CDR3 covers 14 residues. From germline, CDR1 is MDHEN and CDR2 SYDVKM. V was clipped by 1 base and J by 7 bases; unmatched bases: 6. CDR3 sequence reads: CASSLSQGSRGYTF. The CDR3 DNA reads as TGTGCCAGCAGTTTATCACAGGGGAGTCGTGGCTACACCTTC.

This clonotype has ten or more counts. V and J are TRBV15 and TRBJ2-1; the D is unclear. Germline CDR1 reads LNHNV; CDR2 reads YYDKDF (reference sequence). The CDR3 spans 16 residues. Deletions cut 0 bases from V and 3 bases from J, with 12 bases between. As DNA, the CDR3 is TGTGCCACCAGCAGAGATCCCGCAGGCTACTACAATGAGCAGTTCTTC. It encodes CATSRDPAGYYNEQFF. Looking up the rest from reference TRBV15 and TRBJ2-1 gives the full variable domain: DAMVIQNPRYQVTQFGKPVTLSCSQTLNHNVMYWYQQKSSQAPKLLFHYYDKDFNNEADTPDNFQSRRPNTSFCFLDIRSPGLGDTAMYLCATSRDPAGYYNEQFFGPGTRLTVL.

The sample holds many counts of this clonotype. This chain uses TRBV10-3 with TRBJ1-6; TRBD1 matches at 8 bases. CDR3 length: 15 residues. After removal of 1 base from V and 8 bases from J, the junction contained 4 bases not matched to a gene. The germline gives CDR1 ENHRY, CDR2 SYGVKD. The CDR3 DNA reads TGTGCCATCAGTGAGTTAACAGGGGGAGATTCACCCCTCCACTTT. Translating gives CAISELTGGDSPLHF.

Ten or more counts support this clonotype. J is TRBJ2-3 and V is TRBV5-1, with D possibly TRBD1 on 6 matching bases. V lost 4 bases and J lost 3, with 12 bases in between. There are 14 residues in the CDR3. From germline, CDR1 is SGHRS and CDR2 YFSETQ. The CDR3 is CASSPEQGTDTQYF. The CDR3 bases are TGCGCCAGCAGCCCTGAACAGGGTACAGATACGCAGTATTTT.

This clonotype was counted ten times or more. The chain is built from TRBV5-5 and TRBJ2-3; D might be TRBD2 (5 bases). V lost 2 bases, J lost 2 bases, and 15 bases lay in between. The CDR3 is 16 residues long. Germline assignment: CDR1 SGHKS and CDR2 YYEKEE (reference sequence). This CDR3 is CASSFNPGLLTDTQYF. CDR3 nucleotides: TGTGCCAGCAGCTTTAACCCCGGACTCCTCACAGATACGCAGTATTTT.

This clonotype was recorded at least ten times. The rearrangement links TRBV12-3 or TRBV12-4 to TRBJ2-1; 7 positions agree with TRBD1. The CDR3 is 15 amino acids. With 6 bases clipped from V and 5 bases from J, the junction kept 10 bases outside the gene matches. The CDR3 DNA sequence: TGTGCCAGCAGGACCTCGGGACAGTTTGACAATGAGCAGTTCTTC. Translated, it gives CASRTSGQFDNEQFF.